These 12 T cell receptor beta chains were all obtained from the same sample, sequenced in a study of beta chain features in type 1 diabetes. Expressed TCRB transcripts were sequenced after all isolated RNA was converted to cDNA. Profiling relied on immunoSEQ multiplex PCR, and the TCRdb table lists in-frame clones only, not all of them. Here the sample spans approximately 140,000 clones, 9.7% being singletons. Sequencing was carried out using central memory CD4+ T cells from blood. These TCRs come from a woman between 40 and 55 years old in good health.

This clone has more than one count but fewer than ten. The chain combines TRBV5-4 with TRBJ2-1; 16 nucleotides match TRBD2. This CDR3 has 17 residues. Germline V gene data show CDR1 as SGHNT and CDR2 as YYREEE (reference sequence). V lost 7 bases to trimming and J lost 7 bases; unmatched junction nucleotides: 11. CDR3 loop: CASSRGTSGGAWNEQFF. The CDR3 coding sequence is TGTGCCAGCTCTCGGGGGACTAGCGGGGGGGCCTGGAATGAGCAGTTCTTC.

The chain recombines TRBV5-4 with TRBJ2-1; D is unclear. This CDR3 has 15 residues. Trimming removed 4 bases at V and 6 bases at J, with 17 bases between. The germline gives CDR1 SGHNT, CDR2 YYREEE (reference sequence). DNA of the CDR3: TGTGCCAGCAGCCACCGGGTCGACGGATCCAATGAGCAGTTCTTC. Translated: CASSHRVDGSNEQFF. The variable domain in full, completed from reference TRBV5-4 and TRBJ2-1, reads ETGVTQSPTHLIKTRGQQVTLRCSSQSGHNTVSWYQQALGQGPQFIFQYYREEENGRGNFPPRFSGLQFPNYSSELNVNALELDDSALYLCASSHRVDGSNEQFFGPGTRLTVL.

The chain links TRBV13 to TRBJ2-7; maybe TRBD1 (5 bases). Germline CDR1 PRHDT, CDR2 FYEKMQ (reference sequence). V gave up 5 bases and J gave up 0 bases, with 11 bases separating them. The CDR3 runs 14 residues. The CDR3 spells CASSPTDSSYEQYF. CDR3 bases: TGTGCCAGCAGCCCGACAGATAGCTCCTACGAGCAGTACTTC.

This clone occurred a few times. This chain joins TRBV27 and TRBJ1-2; 10 bases match TRBD1. J was trimmed by 4 bases and V by 5 bases; bases with no gene match: 4. There are 14 residues in the CDR3. The germline V gene has CDR1 MNHEY and CDR2 SMNVEV (reference sequence). CDR3 nucleotide sequence: TGTGCCAGCAGTATGGGACAGGGGACCTATGGCTACACCTTC. It encodes CASSMGQGTYGYTF.

This chain uses TRBV11-2 with TRBJ1-4; 11 positions agree with TRBD1. CDR3 size: 16 residues. The germline gives CDR1 SGHAT, CDR2 FQNNGV. The trim removed 5 bases at V and 6 bases at J, leaving 8 bases unmatched. CDR3 region: CASSLGQGGGDEKLFF. The CDR3 nucleotides read TGTGCCAGCAGCCTGGGACAGGGGGGAGGGGATGAAAAACTGTTTTTT.

There are a few counts of this clone. The rearrangement links TRBV19 to TRBJ2-1, with 7 bases that match TRBD1. CDR1 is LNHDA and CDR2 is SQIVND in the germline V gene (reference sequence). This CDR3 contains 15 residues. The junction had 8 bases not matched to a gene; V was cut back by 5 bases and J by 4 bases. Here the CDR3 DNA reads TGTGCCAGTAGTCGAGCCGGGACAGAATACAATGAGCAGTTCTTC. As protein: CASSRAGTEYNEQFF.

J is TRBJ2-1 and V is TRBV7-9, with D possibly matching TRBD1 (6 bases). Trimming removed 6 bases from V and 4 bases from J, with 7 bases in between. The V gene's germline CDR1 is SEHNR and CDR2 FQNEAQ (reference sequence). The CDR3 is 12 residues long. The CDR3 protein is CASRGAYNEQFF. The CDR3 DNA reads as TGTGCCAGCAGGGGGGCTTACAATGAGCAGTTCTTC.

The chain joins TRBV4-1 to TRBJ2-2, with D perhaps matching TRBD2 (6 bases). Looked up from germline, CDR1 is MGHRA and CDR2 is YSYEKL. The CDR3 sequence is 16 residues long. V gave up 0 bases and J gave up 0 bases, with 8 bases separating them. CDR3 nucleotide sequence: TGCGCCAGCAGCCAAGAGGGACTCTCGAACACCGGGGAGCTGTTTTTT. Translation: CASSQEGLSNTGELFF.

This clone has more than one count but fewer than ten. The DNA of the CDR3 is TGTGCCAGCAGCTTAGAGCCCCCGCGGGGGGGACCGACGAACACCGGGGAGCTGTTTTTT. This codes for CASSLEPPRGGPTNTGELFF. This chain uses TRBV13 with TRBJ2-2; TRBD2 agrees at 9 bases. Germline CDR1 is PRHDT and CDR2 is FYEKMQ (reference sequence). The CDR3 is 20 residues long. J was trimmed by 0 bases and V by 1 base; bases with no gene match: 12.

The chain couples TRBV2 to TRBJ1-2; the match to TRBD1 covers 9 bases. In germline, CDR1 is SNHLY, CDR2 FYNNEI. This CDR3 contains 15 residues. Trimming at V came to 5 bases and at J to 4 bases, leaving 8 bases not matched to a gene. Written as DNA, the CDR3 is TGTGCCAGCAGTCAGATCACAGGGGGCGGCTATGGCTACACCTTC. As protein: CASSQITGGGYGYTF. Together with reference TRBV2 and TRBJ1-2, the CDR3 gives the full variable domain: EPEVTQTPSHQVTQMGQEVILRCVPISNHLYFYWYRQILGQKVEFLVSFYNNEISEKSEIFDDQFSVERPDGSNFTLKIRSTKLEDSAMYFCASSQITGGGYGYTFGSGTRLTVV.

A few counts support this clone. The gene calls are TRBV5-1 and TRBJ2-5, with D unclear. CDR1 is SGHRS, CDR2 YFSETQ, per germline. The V end lost 6 bases, the J end lost 3 bases, and 15 bases lay between the germline ends. The CDR3 contains 14 residues. The CDR3 region has the DNA TGCGCCAGCAACGGCGGCAGAACAAAAGAGACCCAGTACTTC. It translates to CASNGGRTKETQYF.

The chain joins TRBV9 to TRBJ2-5; possible D gene TRBD1, 5 bases. Germline V gene data show CDR1 as SGDLS and CDR2 as YYNGEE. The CDR3 covers 14 residues. Deletions cut 4 bases from V and 3 bases from J, with 13 bases between. The CDR3 is CASSISQGKETQYF. DNA of the CDR3: TGTGCCAGCAGCATATCCCAGGGAAAAGAGACCCAGTACTTC.